This is a list of T cell receptor beta chains from one sample in a study of blood T cell repertoires in COVID-19. Libraries were prepared by immunoSEQ multiplex PCR; TCRdb keeps only in-frame clonotypes and omits some of them. The data contain 50,000 to 75,000 clones, more than 70% of them singletons. What was sequenced was peripheral blood. The receptor source for this set is a man aged 55-75 years with acute or convalescent COVID-19. The CDR3 runs from the conserved cysteine through the conserved F or W. The D gene is left open where the match is weak. For some rows the clone size is stated as once, few or many, or as a class when expanded; others skip it.

j_gene | d_gene | v_gene | abundance | CDR3nt | CDR3aa
TRBJ1-1 | - | TRBV30 | - | TGTGCCTGCGACAGGAAGGACACTGAAGCTTTCTTT | CACDRKDTEAFF
TRBJ1-1 | - | TRBV19 | - | TGTGCCAGTAGTATTGGAGGGCGGAGTGAAGCTTTCTTT | CASSIGGRSEAFF
TRBJ2-1 | - | TRBV9 | - | TGTGCCAGCAGCCCCAGGGTAAGCTCCTACAATGAGCAGTTCTTC | CASSPRVSSYNEQFF
TRBJ2-3 | TRBD1 | TRBV11-3 | - | TGTGCCAGCAGCTTAAAAGGGCCGGGACAGGGGTCAGATACGCAGTATTTT | CASSLKGPGQGSDTQYF
TRBJ2-7 | TRBD1 | TRBV7-9 | - | TGTGCCAGCAGCACAGCCCCGGGACAGTCCTACGAGCAGTACTTC | CASSTAPGQSYEQYF
TRBJ2-4 | - | TRBV5-6 | once | TGTGCCAGCAGCACCACTCCGGGACACAAAAACATTCAGTACTTC | CASSTTPGHKNIQYF
TRBJ1-2 | - | TRBV30 | - | TGTATCGGGATGGGGGGAGATGGCTACACCTTC | CIGMGGDGYTF
TRBJ2-2 | TRBD2 | TRBV19 | - | TGTGCCAGTAGTATTGAGCGGGGCCGGACCGGGGAGCTGTTTTTT | CASSIERGRTGELFF
TRBJ1-4 | - | TRBV15 | - | TGTGCCACCAGCAGAGACAGGGGTTATGAAAAACTGTTTTTT | CATSRDRGYEKLFF
TRBJ2-7 | TRBD1 | TRBV11-2 | - | TGTGCCAGCAGCTCCGACAGGGGGCCCTACGAGCAGTACTTC | CASSSDRGPYEQYF
TRBJ2-7 | - | TRBV3-1/TRBV3-2 | - | TGTGCCAGCAGTCTAGGGAGCTACGAGCAGTACTTC | CASSLGSYEQYF
TRBJ1-5 | - | TRBV4-1 | - | TGCGCCAGCAGCCAGGATGAGGGTCAGCCCCAGCATTTT | CASSQDEGQPQHF
TRBJ1-2 | TRBD1 | TRBV29-1 | - | TGCAGCGTTGCCGCCCGGGACAGAGGCTATGGCTACACCTTC | CSVAARDRGYGYTF
TRBJ1-1 | TRBD1 | TRBV7-3 | - | TGTGCCAGCAGCCCCCGACAGGGAAGCGTGGCTTTCTTT | CASSPRQGSVAFF
TRBJ1-3 | - | TRBV12-3/TRBV12-4 | - | TGTGCCAGCAGAACTAGCTCTGGAAACACCATATATTTT | CASRTSSGNTIYF
TRBJ2-7 | - | TRBV7-2 | - | TGTGCCAGCAGCTTAGATTTTAGCTCCGAGCAGTACTTC | CASSLDFSSEQYF
TRBJ1-3 | - | TRBV19 | - | TGTGCCAGTAGTCGTGGAAACACCATATATTTT | CASSRGNTIYF
TRBJ1-2 | - | TRBV14 | once | TGTGCCAGCAGCCAAGACCAGTTCCCCCATGGCTACACCTTC | CASSQDQFPHGYTF
TRBJ1-1 | - | TRBV19 | - | TGTGCCAGTAGCCTTGGACTGGGAACGAACACTGAAGCTTTCTTT | CASSLGLGTNTEAFF
TRBJ2-2 | - | TRBV4-2 | few | TGTGCCAGCAGCCTTACGACAGGGAACACCGGGGAGCTGTTTTTT | CASSLTTGNTGELFF
TRBJ1-1 | TRBD1 | TRBV5-1 | - | TGCGCCAGCAGCCAACAGACAGGGGTGGGAACTGAAGCTTTCTTT | CASSQQTGVGTEAFF
TRBJ2-7 | - | TRBV11-1 | - | TGCGCCAGCAGCTTGCTCCAGGGCTACGAGCAGTACTTC | CASSLLQGYEQYF
TRBJ1-4 | - | TRBV5-8 | - | TGTGCCAGCAGCTTGTTACGGGGGTCGGTTAATGAAAAACTGTTTTTT | CASSLLRGSVNEKLFF
TRBJ1-2 | TRBD1 | TRBV6-2/TRBV6-3 | - | TGTGCCAGCAGTTACAAGGACAGGGGTAACTATGGCTACACCTTC | CASSYKDRGNYGYTF
TRBJ2-7 | TRBD1 | TRBV30 | - | TGTGCCTGGAGTGATACAGGGGGCTCCTACGAGCAGTACTTC | CAWSDTGGSYEQYF
TRBJ2-7 | TRBD2 | TRBV18 | once | TGTGCCAGCTCACCCCGGACTAGCTCCTACGAGCAGTACTTC | CASSPRTSSYEQYF
TRBJ1-2 | TRBD1 | TRBV19 | few | TGTGCCAGTAGTGCCTTTGGACAGGGGCCAGTGGGCTACACCTTC | CASSAFGQGPVGYTF
TRBJ1-5 | - | TRBV19 | - | TGTGCCAGTAGTGTACAGGGATGGAGCAATCAGCCCCAGCATTTT | CASSVQGWSNQPQHF
TRBJ2-5 | - | TRBV6-5 | - | TGTGCCAGCAGCACTTATAACGGGGGGACCCAGTACTTC | CASSTYNGGTQYF
TRBJ1-4 | TRBD1 | TRBV24-1 | - | TGTGCCACCAGTGATTCGACAGGGGGAGAAAAACTGTTTTTT | CATSDSTGGEKLFF
TRBJ2-7 | - | TRBV5-4 | - | TGTGCCAGCAGCTTGAAGGGGGCCTACGAGCAGTACTTC | CASSLKGAYEQYF
TRBJ2-7 | TRBD1 | TRBV19 | - | TGTGCCAGTAGTCAAGGGGGCTTGAACGAGCAGTACTTC | CASSQGGLNEQYF
TRBJ1-5 | TRBD1 | TRBV11-3 | - | TGTGCCAGCAGCTCAGTTGTGGGGACAGGGTGGGAGCCCCAGCATTTT | CASSSVVGTGWEPQHF
TRBJ1-4 | TRBD1 | TRBV2 | - | TGTGCCAGCAGCGCAGACAGGGGTGAAAAACTGTTTTTT | CASSADRGEKLFF
TRBJ1-5 | - | TRBV2 | few | TGTGCCAGCAGCGAGGGACTGAAGAATCAGCCCCAGCATTTT | CASSEGLKNQPQHF
TRBJ1-6 | - | TRBV5-1 | once | TGCGCCAGCAGCTTGGCCGGACGGCCAGGGTATAATTCACCCCTCCACTTT | CASSLAGRPGYNSPLHF
TRBJ2-6 | TRBD1 | TRBV27 | - | TGTGCCAGCACGGGACAGGGAGTGCCTGGGGCCAACGTCCTGACTTTC | CASTGQGVPGANVLTF
TRBJ1-1 | TRBD1 | TRBV7-6 | - | TGTGCCAGCAGCTTAGGGGGGGACAGGGGGCTTTTCGGCACTGAAGCTTTCTTT | CASSLGGDRGLFGTEAFF
TRBJ2-2 | - | TRBV9 | few | TGTGCCAGCAGCGTAGACAGCACCGGGGAGCTGTTTTTT | CASSVDSTGELFF
TRBJ1-3 | - | TRBV9 | - | TGTGCCAGCAGCGTAGGAGGTGGCAGATCTGGAAACACCATATATTTT | CASSVGGGRSGNTIYF
TRBJ1-2 | TRBD1 | TRBV6-1 | - | TGTGCCAGCAGTGACACAGGGGGTGGTAATGGCTACACCTTC | CASSDTGGGNGYTF
TRBJ1-6 | - | TRBV5-6 | - | TGTGCCAGCAGCCACCCAGGGATTAATTCACCCCTCCACTTT | CASSHPGINSPLHF
TRBJ1-1 | TRBD1 | TRBV3-1/TRBV3-2 | - | TGTGCCAGCAGCCCCCGGACAGGGGGTTTTGAAGCTTTCTTT | CASSPRTGGFEAFF
TRBJ1-6 | TRBD1 | TRBV13 | once | TGTGCCAGCAGCCCGAACAGGGGTGTTGGTAATTCACCCCTCCACTTT | CASSPNRGVGNSPLHF
TRBJ1-3 | - | TRBV28 | - | TGTGCCAGCACCCTACAGGTGGGGGGTGGAAACACCATATATTTT | CASTLQVGGGNTIYF
TRBJ1-2 | TRBD1 | TRBV6-5 | - | TGTGCCAGCAGTCCGACAGGGTCTGGGTATGGCTACACCTTC | CASSPTGSGYGYTF
TRBJ2-1 | - | TRBV18 | - | TGTGCCAGCTCACCACCGTCGGGGGACTCCTACAATGAGCAGTTCTTC | CASSPPSGDSYNEQFF
TRBJ2-2 | - | TRBV30 | - | TGTGCCTGGACTGTCGGGGGTACGACCGGGGAGCTGTTTTTT | CAWTVGGTTGELFF
TRBJ1-1 | TRBD1 | TRBV24-1 | - | TGTGCCACCAGTGAGGAGGGACAGCGTAAAGCTTTCTTT | CATSEEGQRKAFF